This T cell receptor (beta chain) was found in a study of T cell responses to AZD1222 COVID-19 vaccine. Study-wide points: The study reported that nearly half of spike-specific TCRs target unmutated variant regions. Repertoire sampling was restricted to post-peak T cell response timepoints. Donors were largely white British and mainly female; clonal diversity was possibly underestimated.

Trimming took 1 base from V and 6 from J, leaving 18 bases between them. The length of the CDR3 is 16 residues. Germline V gives CDR1 SGHRS, CDR2 YFSETQ. In the case of this clone: Its target is not known.

Sequencing used immunoSEQ multiplex PCR; TCRdb keeps in-frame clones, though not all of them. The table includes 90,000 to 150,000 clones, around nine tenths detected once. The starting material was peripheral blood, obtained on day 0 of AZD1222 vaccination. The V and J genes are TRBV5-1 and TRBJ2-3, with D possibly matching TRBD2 (6 bases). This receptor was identified in an adult in good health. For the CDR3, the DNA is TGCGCCAGCAGCTTGACTCCGGGGGTTTCGATGGATACGCAGTATTTT. The encoded protein is CASSLTPGVSMDTQYF.